This T cell receptor (beta chain) was observed in a study of shared clonotypes between healthy human individuals. In the study overall: Each donor's CD8 memory used one plate, CD8 naive two, each CD4 subset three.

The assay ran at deep level. Using around 200 ng DNA, roughly 33,000 T cell genomes, the sorted-subset replicate PCRs were run. Sequencing was performed with immunoSEQ multiplex PCR; in TCRdb, only in-frame clones are kept and a portion is missing. This sample has hundreds of thousands of clones; about 78% occur once, and the top ten carry around 2%. Germline CDR1 SGHTA, CDR2 FQGNSA. J lost 5 bases, V lost 3 bases, and 6 bases had no gene match. The CDR3 is 14 residues long. This clone was detected a few times. In the same sample, other DNA sequences code for this CDR3. The TCR comes from a woman aged 25-40 years in good health. The sequenced sample consisted of memory CD4+ T cells sorted from blood. As to subset: CD45RA-negative fraction. This chain connects TRBV7-2 to TRBJ2-5; 7 nucleotides align to TRBD1. The CDR3 protein is CASSFPDREETQYF. The CDR3 DNA reads as TGTGCCAGCAGCTTTCCTGACAGGGAGGAGACCCAGTACTTC.